Presented here are 7 T cell receptor beta chains from one specimen sequenced in a study of molecular identifiers for immune sequencing clone quantification. Each CDR3 protein is one row after TCRdb ran MiXCR on the PCR reads. This sample has about 40,000 distinct CDR3 sequences, with less than 20% found just once. The material sequenced was naive CD8+ T cells from blood, with Jurkat cell RNA spiked in. The subset denotes: FACS-sorted CD8+CD4-CCR7+CD45RA+ naive T cells. The origin of the receptors is a human donor in good health. Some libraries in this study had Jurkat cell RNA spiked in.

This clonotype has ten or more counts. The chain has TRBV11-2 and TRBJ2-1, with TRBD2 matching over 11 bases. The ends lost 3 bases at V and 4 bases at J; junction bases unmatched: 2. CDR3 length equals 15 residues. Germline CDR1 is SGHAT and CDR2 is FQNNGV. The CDR3 is CASSLGLAEYNEQFF. DNA for the CDR3: TGTGCCAGCAGCTTGGGACTAGCGGAATACAATGAGCAGTTCTTC.

In its sample, this clonotype was seen many times. This chain connects TRBV5-1 to TRBJ2-1; 9 bases are shared with TRBD2. This CDR3 has 17 residues. Germline CDR1 is SGHRS and CDR2 is YFSETQ. V dropped 0 bases and J dropped 4; count of bases not matched to a gene: 8. The chain's CDR3 is CASSLVPSGMAYNEQFF. The CDR3 DNA is TGCGCCAGCAGCTTGGTCCCTAGCGGGATGGCGTACAATGAGCAGTTCTTC.

This clonotype was detected ten times or more. This sequence joins TRBV6-5 and TRBJ2-1; 13 bases line up with TRBD2. CDR1 is MNHEY, CDR2 SVGAGI, per germline. This CDR3 region has 15 residues. Trimming at V came to 5 bases and at J to 4 bases, leaving 2 bases not matched to a gene. The CDR3 here is CASSLLAGGYNEQFF. The CDR3 nucleotides read TGTGCCAGCAGTCTACTAGCGGGAGGGTACAATGAGCAGTTCTTC.

Concerning this clonotype: The conserved phenylalanine or tryptophan is not found at the CDR3 terminus, so this likely reflects a read error. The DNA is omitted, as the CDR3 cannot be located on it reliably, and the CDR3 follows TCRdb's listing. The chain has TRBV11-2 and TRBJ2-1; the DNA was not used to check the table's D call, TRBD2. The CDR3 has 16 residues if both end residues are counted. Germline lookup yields CDR1 SGHAT and CDR2 FQNNGV. The CDR3 is CASSLDLGTTKLEQVV.

This clonotype was counted ten times or more. The chain carries TRBV2 and TRBJ2-5; TRBD1 matches at 9 bases. Per germline, CDR1 SNHLY and CDR2 FYNNEI. With V trimmed by 5 bases and J by 5 bases, 6 bases remained unmatched. The CDR3 runs 14 residues. The CDR3 region is CASSQRDRDETQYF. Written as DNA, the CDR3 is TGTGCCAGCAGTCAGCGGGACAGGGATGAGACCCAGTACTTC.

This clonotype was seen more than once but under ten times. V usage is TRBV6-2 or TRBV6-3 and J usage is TRBJ2-1; unclear D gene. The CDR3 loop spans 11 amino acids. The V end lost 3 bases, the J end lost 9 bases, and 6 bases lay between the germline ends. From germline, CDR1 is MNHEY and CDR2 SVGEGT. The CDR3: CASSYSVEQFF. CDR3 coding DNA: TGTGCCAGCAGTTATTCGGTTGAGCAGTTCTTC.

This clonotype was detected ten times or more. The chain combines TRBV29-1 with TRBJ2-1; D unresolved. Germline V lookup: CDR1 SQVTM, CDR2 ANQGSEA. Trimming shortened V by 5 bases and J by 4 bases, and 21 bases separated the two germline ends. The length of the CDR3 is 16 residues. The CDR3 nucleotides are TGCAGCGTTTCCGAGAGGCTAGGTAGTCCGTACAATGAGCAGTTCTTC. The encoded protein is CSVSERLGSPYNEQFF.